The 26 T cell receptor beta chains in this list originate from one sample, sequenced in a study of T-cell memory formation after mild COVID-19. MiXCR, applied by TCRdb to the 5' RACE reads, yields one record per CDR3 protein. The table shows nearly 110,000 distinct CDR3 sequences, with 13% to 15% occurring only once. The specimen was PBMCs or a T cell subset sorted from them (not recorded which). All receptors derive from a man younger than 30 who had mild COVID-19 (a few samples of this study predate the infection). Cell type and time point are not known.

The J gene is TRBJ2-5, the V gene TRBV6-5, with D tentatively TRBD2 (7 bases). Deletions cut 2 bases from V and 5 bases from J, with 21 bases between. Germline V lookup: CDR1 MNHEY, CDR2 SVGAGI. This CDR3 is built from 17 residues. The chain's CDR3 is CASSYDGLRGGLETQYF. Written as DNA, the CDR3 is TGTGCCAGCAGTTACGACGGTTTGAGGGGGGGATTGGAGACCCAGTACTTC.

This clonotype has a handful of counts. The chain links TRBV6-2 or TRBV6-3 to TRBJ2-1; D is ambiguous. This CDR3 has 18 amino acids. The V gene's germline CDR1 is MNHEY and CDR2 SVGEGT. Trimming took 1 base from V and 6 from J, leaving 22 bases between them. Written as DNA, the CDR3 is TGTGCCAGCAGTTACTACATCCTTAGACATATGGACGGCAATGAGCAGTTCTTC. It encodes CASSYYILRHMDGNEQFF.

This clonotype was recorded once. The rearrangement uses TRBV5-1 and TRBJ2-3, with TRBD2 matching over 7 bases. With V trimmed by 4 bases and J by 2 bases, 7 bases remained unmatched. The CDR3 is 15 amino acids. The germline V gene has CDR1 SGHRS and CDR2 YFSETQ. DNA for the CDR3: TGCGCCAGCAGCCTCCGGACTAGAAACACAGATACGCAGTATTTT. It yields the protein CASSLRTRNTDTQYF.

This clonotype came up a few times. The chain joins TRBV6-5 to TRBJ2-1; 9 bases align to TRBD2. The V segment lost 2 bases and the J segment 8 bases; nucleotides outside the gene matches: 4. Germline V gives CDR1 MNHEY, CDR2 SVGAGI. CDR3 length: 14 amino acids. DNA for the CDR3: TGTGCCAGCAGTTACGCGGGGGGGAGGGATGAGCAGTTCTTC. Its translation: CASSYAGGRDEQFF.

Of note for this clonotype: A read error may explain this, as a much larger clone is one base away. The V call is TRBV10-3, the J call TRBJ2-3, with 13 bases that match TRBD2. Per germline, CDR1 ENHRY and CDR2 SYGVKD. This CDR3 has 14 residues. CDR3 sequence reads: CATRTSGGTDPQYF. In DNA, the CDR3 is TGTGCCACGCGGACTAGCGGGGGAACAGATCCGCAGTATTTT.

This clonotype was seen only a few times. V gene TRBV4-3 combines with J gene TRBJ2-5; no clear D gene. The germline gives CDR1 LGHNA, CDR2 YSLEER. The CDR3 has 14 amino acids. V shed 0 bases and J shed 2 bases, with 7 bases lying between them. The CDR3 coding sequence is TGCGCCAGCAGCCAAGAGCTTAAACAAGAGACCCAGTACTTC. This gives the protein CASSQELKQETQYF.

This clonotype was counted many times. The chain combines TRBV6-5 with TRBJ2-6, with D possibly TRBD2 on 6 matching bases. The V gene lost 0 bases and the J gene lost 1 base, with 7 bases spanning the gap. In germline, CDR1 is MNHEY, CDR2 SVGAGI. The CDR3 runs 16 residues. The CDR3 DNA follows: TGTGCCAGCAGTTACTCGGGGGGTTCTGGGGCCAACGTCCTGACTTTC. This sequence encodes CASSYSGGSGANVLTF.

This clonotype was counted at least ten times. This chain uses TRBV20-1 with TRBJ2-5; no reliable D call. There are 12 residues in the CDR3. Germline CDR1 reads DFQATT; CDR2 reads SNEGSKA (reference sequence). Trimming pared 3 bases from V and 1 base from J, leaving 6 bases between. The CDR3 nucleotides are TGCAGTGCTAGCGCAGTCCAAGAGACCCAGTACTTC. It encodes CSASAVQETQYF.

The CDR3 nucleotides are TGCAGTGCTCGAAGGCCTGGGGGAAAGGTTGGGTACGAGCAGTACGTC. It yields the protein CSARRPGGKVGYEQYV. The chain is built from TRBV20-1 and TRBJ2-7; D may match TRBD1 or TRBD2 (5 bases each). CDR3 length equals 16 residues. Per germline, CDR1 DFQATT and CDR2 SNEGSKA (reference sequence). V was shortened by 5 bases and J by 4 bases, with 24 bases between the two germline ends.

V gene TRBV4-3 combines with J gene TRBJ1-4, with 7 bases matching TRBD1. The CDR3 totals 14 residues. J lost 5 bases, V lost 4 bases, and 4 bases had no gene match. Germline CDR1 reads LGHNA; CDR2 reads YSLEER. The CDR3 loop reads CASSRGTANEKLFF. The DNA of the CDR3 is TGCGCCAGCAGCCGGGGGACAGCGAATGAAAAACTGTTTTTT.

This clonotype was seen repeatedly, ten times or more. CDR3 residues: CASSMASSDTQYF. The CDR3 DNA sequence: TGTGCCAGCAGTATGGCGTCGTCAGATACGCAGTATTTT. This chain links TRBV7-9 with TRBJ2-3, with D hard to call. V was shortened by 6 bases and J by 4 bases, with 11 bases between the two germline ends. Per the germline V gene, CDR1 is SEHNR and CDR2 is FQNEAQ (reference sequence). The CDR3 consists of 13 residues.

The chain is built from TRBV7-6 and TRBJ1-1; D remains unclear. CDR3 size: 13 residues. V lost 2 bases to trimming and J lost 3 bases, with 7 bases between them. The germline V gene has CDR1 SGHVS and CDR2 FNYEAQ. CDR3 amino acids: CASSLISYTEAFF. CDR3 sequence (DNA): TGTGCCAGCAGCTTAATTTCGTACACTGAAGCTTTCTTT.

The V call is TRBV20-1, the J call TRBJ2-5; D unclear. CDR3 size: 13 residues. V lost 3 bases to trimming and J lost 4 bases, with 12 bases between them. Germline-derived CDR1 and CDR2 are DFQATT and SNEGSKA (reference sequence). The CDR3 bases are TGCAGTGCTAGGCGCCCGGCTCCAGAGACCCAGTACTTC. Translation: CSARRPAPETQYF.

The V call is TRBV29-1, the J call TRBJ2-2; D remains ambiguous. CDR3 length equals 13 residues. The germline gives CDR1 SQVTM, CDR2 ANQGSEA. Trimming took 0 bases from V and 1 from J, leaving 3 bases between them. DNA of the CDR3: TGCAGCGTTGAAGAAATGAACACCGGGGAGCTGTTTTTT. This codes for CSVEEMNTGELFF.

The rearrangement uses TRBV28 and TRBJ2-7; 7 bases are a match to TRBD1. The V gene end was trimmed by 3 bases and the J gene end by 0 bases; junction bases not matched to a gene: 5. The V gene's germline CDR1 is MDHEN and CDR2 SYDVKM. The CDR3 consists of 15 residues. The CDR3 sequence is CASSLTGTSSYEQYV. The CDR3 DNA is TGTGCCAGCAGTTTGACAGGGACGAGCTCCTACGAGCAGTACGTC.

This clonotype appeared a few times. The rearrangement joins TRBV12-3 or TRBV12-4 to TRBJ1-3, with D unclear. V was pared by 7 bases and J by 0 bases, with 13 bases between. The CDR3 length is 15 residues. The CDR3 here is CASTILGGSGNTIYF. As DNA, the CDR3 is TGTGCCAGCACGATTCTGGGAGGCTCTGGAAACACCATATATTTT.

In regard to this clonotype: This may be a read error: a much more frequent sequence differs by one nucleotide. This chain connects TRBV4-3 to TRBJ2-1, with 9 bases lining up with TRBD2. The V and J ends lost 1 base and 3 bases, in that order; junction bases with no gene match: 10. Germline V gene lookup returns CDR1 LGHNA and CDR2 YSLEER. The CDR3 is 18 residues long. CDR3 sequence: CASSQASGGIEYYNEQFF. Here the CDR3 DNA reads TGCGCCAGCAGCCAAGCCAGCGGGGGGATCGAATACTACAATGAGCAGTTCTTC.

The chain has TRBV4-1 and TRBJ1-1; tentatively, D is TRBD1 (6 bases). V was trimmed by 3 bases and J by 4 bases, leaving 12 bases between them. Germline assignment: CDR1 MGHRA and CDR2 YSYEKL. This CDR3 is 14 amino acids long. The CDR3 DNA reads TGCGCCAGCAGCCAGAATCAGGGGAGCACTGAAGCTTTCTTT. Translated: CASSQNQGSTEAFF.

The V gene is TRBV4-2, the J gene TRBJ2-5; 13 bases match TRBD2. Germline V lookup: CDR1 LGHNA, CDR2 YNFKEQ. V dropped 0 bases and J dropped 4; count of bases not matched to a gene: 8. This CDR3 is 18 amino acids long. CDR3 sequence: CASSQDRTSGGVRETQYF. The CDR3 DNA reads TGTGCCAGCAGCCAAGATAGGACTAGCGGGGGCGTGAGAGAGACCCAGTACTTC.

The chain has TRBV5-1 and TRBJ2-1; 7 bases line up with TRBD2. The V gene end was trimmed by 0 bases and the J gene end by 1 base; junction bases not matched to a gene: 4. The CDR3 spans 16 residues. Germline V gives CDR1 SGHRS, CDR2 YFSETQ. The DNA of the CDR3 is TGCGCCAGCAGCTTGGGATGGGGACTATCCTACAATGAGCAGTTCTTC. Translated: CASSLGWGLSYNEQFF.

This clonotype was seen at least ten times. The chain links TRBV4-3 to TRBJ2-1; D unresolved. The CDR3 totals 15 residues. Germline CDR1 and CDR2: LGHNA and YSLEER. Trimming took 7 bases from V and 0 from J, leaving 13 bases between them. The CDR3 DNA reads TGCGCCAGCACCCCAGAGCGAAGCTCCTACAATGAGCAGTTCTTC. Protein product: CASTPERSSYNEQFF.

This chain uses TRBV29-1 with TRBJ1-1; D remains ambiguous. This CDR3 has 14 amino acids. The V and J ends lost 1 base and 0 bases respectively, with 9 bases between them. Germline V CDR1 and CDR2: SQVTM, ANQGSEA. DNA of the CDR3: TGCAGCGTTGAAGCAGGACCCGTGAACACTGAAGCTTTCTTT. Residues: CSVEAGPVNTEAFF. The whole variable domain, filled in from reference TRBV29-1 and TRBJ1-1, reads SAVISQKPSRDICQRGTSLTIQCQVDSQVTMMFWYRQQPGQSLTLIATANQGSEATYESGFVIDKFPISRPNLTFSTLTVSNMSPEDSSIYLCSVEAGPVNTEAFFGQGTRLTVV.

The chain combines TRBV7-8 with TRBJ2-2, with D possibly TRBD2 on 8 matching bases. This CDR3 comprises 15 residues. Germline V gene lookup returns CDR1 SGHVS and CDR2 FQNEAQ. V was trimmed by 7 bases and J by 4 bases, leaving 16 bases between them. This CDR3 is CASKGAGGATGELFF. In DNA form, the CDR3 reads TGTGCCAGCAAGGGGGCGGGGGGCGCCACCGGGGAGCTGTTTTTT.

This clonotype was seen only a few times. The rearrangement joins TRBV12-5 to TRBJ2-7, with 10 bases identical to TRBD1. Germline V lookup: CDR1 LGHNT, CDR2 FRNRAP. The CDR3 is made up of 19 amino acids. V shed 5 bases and J 0 bases; nucleotides not matched to a gene: 16. For the CDR3, the DNA is TGTGCTAGTGGTGCCCACCGGGACAGGGGCCTTCCGAGCTCCTACGAGCAGTACTTC. It codes for CASGAHRDRGLPSSYEQYF. Complete variable domain (other parts from reference TRBV12-5 and TRBJ2-7): DARVTQTPRHKVTEMGQEVTMRCQPILGHNTVFWYRQTMMQGLELLAYFRNRAPLDDSGMPKDRFSAEMPDATLATLKIQPSEPRDSAVYFCASGAHRDRGLPSSYEQYFGPGTRLTVT.

This clonotype was detected a few times. This chain links TRBV19 with TRBJ1-5, with 9 bases aligning to TRBD1. Germline CDR1 and CDR2: LNHDA and SQIVND (reference sequence). The CDR3 extends over 16 amino acids. J gave up 4 bases and V 8 bases, and 12 bases lay outside the gene matches. The DNA for the CDR3 is TGTGCCAGTTCTACGTGGACAGGGGTCCGAAATCAGCCCCAGCATTTT. It yields the protein CASSTWTGVRNQPQHF.

The rearrangement links TRBV4-3 to TRBJ1-1; 7 nucleotides align to TRBD1. Losses at the gene ends were 0 bases for V and 11 bases for J; bases not matched to a gene: 6. The CDR3 is 13 residues long. Germline CDR1 is LGHNA and CDR2 is YSLEER. CDR3 sequence reads: CASSQDLRGCAFF. The CDR3 DNA reads TGCGCCAGCAGCCAAGATCTCAGGGGGTGTGCTTTCTTT.